Below are 28 T cell receptor beta chains sequenced from a single sample in a study of CD8 T cells in Susac syndrome. With random hexamers, reverse transcription was performed on about 0.5 to 1 ug of RNA. TCRdb re-analysed the immunoSEQ multiplex PCR reads in MiXCR, keeping a single row per CDR3 protein. The data contain 150,000 to 200,000 distinct CDR3 sequences, approximately 92% of them singletons. The sample was CD4+ T cells from PBMCs. These receptors were taken from a human donor in good health.

This chain connects TRBV27 to TRBJ2-7, with D possibly being TRBD1 or TRBD2 (5 bases each). The CDR3 length is 16 residues. V gave up 7 bases and J gave up 0 bases, with 19 bases separating them. Germline V gives CDR1 MNHEY, CDR2 SMNVEV (reference sequence). Written as DNA, the CDR3 is TGTGCCAGCACCAAGTTGGGGGACGGTAGCTCCTACGAGCAGTACTTC. This gives the protein CASTKLGDGSSYEQYF.

The rearrangement uses TRBV7-9 and TRBJ1-1; no firm D call. The V end lost 5 bases, the J end lost 9 bases, and 16 bases lay between the germline ends. This CDR3 contains 13 residues. Germline V gives CDR1 SEHNR, CDR2 FQNEAQ (reference sequence). CDR3 amino acids: CASSPPVLGKAFF. The CDR3 nucleotides read TGTGCCAGCAGCCCCCCTGTTTTGGGAAAAGCTTTCTTT.

The chain uses TRBV15 and TRBJ2-5; 8 nucleotides align to TRBD2. This CDR3 is 16 amino acids long. In germline, CDR1 is LNHNV, CDR2 YYDKDF (reference sequence). The V and J ends lost 0 bases and 10 bases, in that order; junction bases with no gene match: 13. The CDR3 DNA reads as TGTGCCACCAGCAGAGATCATCGGTCGGGGGGGAAACTCCAGTACTTC. Protein product: CATSRDHRSGGKLQYF.

The chain recombines TRBV29-1 with TRBJ2-3, with a tentative D call TRBD1 (6 bases). This CDR3 is built from 13 residues. Between the trimmed V and J ends, which lost 3 bases and 8 bases, there was a span of 15 bases. Germline V gives CDR1 SQVTM, CDR2 ANQGSEA. CDR3 sequence reads: CSVDHSRDTTQYF. CDR3 coding DNA: TGCAGCGTTGATCACAGCCGGGACACTACGCAGTATTTT.

The chain is built from TRBV29-1 and TRBJ2-1; 12 bases are a match to TRBD2. Germline V gene lookup returns CDR1 SQVTM and CDR2 ANQGSEA. This CDR3 has 14 amino acids. After removal of 4 bases from V and 8 bases from J, the junction contained 6 bases not matched to a gene. CDR3 bases: TGCAGCGTTGGCTCTAGCGGGGGGGCCGATGAGCAGTTCTTC. Amino acid sequence: CSVGSSGGADEQFF.

J is TRBJ2-4 and V is TRBV7-2, with 9 nucleotides matching TRBD1. CDR1 and CDR2 from the germline V gene are SGHTA and FQGNSA. V lost 5 bases to trimming and J lost 9 bases; unmatched junction nucleotides: 11. CDR3 length equals 15 residues. The CDR3 DNA reads as TGTGCCAGCAGCCCTCAACAGGGGGCGTGGGGCATTCAGTACTTC. Residues: CASSPQQGAWGIQYF.

The rearrangement uses TRBV20-1 and TRBJ2-7; TRBD1 agrees at 9 bases. J lost 5 bases, V lost 6 bases, and 8 bases had no gene match. There are 13 residues in the CDR3. Germline-derived CDR1 and CDR2 are DFQATT and SNEGSKA (reference sequence). In DNA form, the CDR3 reads TGCAGTGCCTCGGGACAGGGAGACAACGAGCAGTACTTC. As protein: CSASGQGDNEQYF.

The chain couples TRBV20-1 to TRBJ1-2, with TRBD1 as a possible D gene (5 bases). The CDR3 consists of 13 residues. In germline, CDR1 is DFQATT, CDR2 SNEGSKA (reference sequence). Deletions cut 5 bases from V and 2 bases from J, with 12 bases between. The CDR3 coding sequence is TGCAGTGCTCGCGGGACGGAAAACTATGGCTACACCTTC. It encodes CSARGTENYGYTF.

The chain couples TRBV23-1 to TRBJ1-3, with unresolved D. Being an ORF, TRBV23-1 has a function that is uncertain. This CDR3 is built from 14 residues. CDR3 nucleotides: TGCGATGGAGATATAGGCCCCCTCGGGGACACCATATATTTT. It encodes CDGDIGPLGDTIYF.

V and J are TRBV6-6 and TRBJ2-7, with a possible D match to TRBD1 (5 bases). The CDR3 loop spans 12 amino acids. V lost 6 bases to trimming and J lost 6 bases, with 12 bases between them. Germline lookup yields CDR1 MNHNY and CDR2 SVGAGI (reference sequence). The CDR3 DNA is TGTGCCAGCAGCCTTCGAAGGGGCGAGCAGTACTTC. It codes for CASSLRRGEQYF.

The genes are TRBV6-1 and TRBJ1-5; possibly TRBD1 for D (5 bases). Germline lookup yields CDR1 MNHNS and CDR2 SASEGT. The V and J ends lost 8 bases and 1 base respectively, with 12 bases between them. The CDR3 totals 14 residues. The CDR3 nucleotides read TGTGCCAGCCAGGGTGGTTTGAGCAATCAGCCCCAGCATTTT. Amino acids: CASQGGLSNQPQHF.

This sequence joins TRBV7-2 and TRBJ2-1; TRBD2 matches at 9 bases. The CDR3 runs to 15 residues. J lost 7 bases, V lost 1 base, and 5 bases had no gene match. Germline CDR1 is SGHTA and CDR2 is FQGNSA. CDR3 DNA sequence: TGTGCCAGCAGCTTAGGCGGGGGGGGGAGGAATGAGCAGTTCTTC. It codes for CASSLGGGGRNEQFF.

The V and J genes are TRBV7-2 and TRBJ2-1; TRBD2 matches at 8 bases. With V trimmed by 3 bases and J by 10 bases, 5 bases remained unmatched. CDR3 size: 13 residues. Germline V gene data show CDR1 as SGHTA and CDR2 as FQGNSA. In DNA, the CDR3 is TGTGCCAGCAGCTTGATAGCGGGGCAGGAGCAGTTCTTC. It yields the protein CASSLIAGQEQFF.

The rearrangement uses TRBV5-4 and TRBJ1-1; no definite D call. Trimming took off 4 bases at V and 1 base at J, with 11 bases between the two ends. Germline CDR1 is SGHNT and CDR2 is YYREEE (reference sequence). This CDR3 has 14 residues. The DNA for the CDR3 is TGTGCCAGCAGCACAAAGGCGGGGAACACTGAAGCTTTCTTT. As protein: CASSTKAGNTEAFF.

This chain uses TRBV19 with TRBJ1-2; D gene ambiguous. The germline CDR1 and CDR2 sequences are LNHDA and SQIVND (reference sequence). The CDR3 extends over 14 amino acids. V gave up 9 bases and J gave up 1 base, with 15 bases separating them. This CDR3 reads CASLPLGNNYGYTF. The CDR3 nucleotides read TGTGCCAGCCTCCCGTTGGGGAATAACTATGGCTACACCTTC.

The genes are TRBV20-1 and TRBJ1-4; no definite D call. This CDR3 has 13 residues. Trimming took off 5 bases at V and 7 bases at J, with 14 bases between the two ends. Germline CDR1 is DFQATT and CDR2 is SNEGSKA (reference sequence). The CDR3 loop reads CSAPTGSGEKLFF. The CDR3 DNA reads TGCAGTGCTCCGACGGGGTCGGGTGAAAAACTGTTTTTT.

This chain joins TRBV20-1 and TRBJ2-7; 12 nucleotides align to TRBD2. J was trimmed by 5 bases and V by 3 bases; bases with no gene match: 8. CDR1 DFQATT and CDR2 SNEGSKA come from the germline V gene (reference sequence). CDR3 length equals 15 residues. CDR3 residues: CSASGTSGGNNEQYF. CDR3 in DNA: TGCAGTGCTAGTGGCACTAGCGGGGGGAACAACGAGCAGTACTTC.

In the case of this clonotype: The junction differs from germline at one of its ends, possibly a read error. This chain links TRBV7-9 with TRBJ1-2; TRBD1 agrees at 8 bases. This CDR3 is built from 15 residues. Germline V gene lookup returns CDR1 SEHNR and CDR2 FQNEAQ (reference sequence). CDR3 coding DNA: TGTGCCAGCATCTTAGACGGACAGGGTTTGGATGGCTACACCTTC. This gives the protein CASILDGQGLDGYTF.

The chain links TRBV6-4 to TRBJ1-5; D is unresolved. Germline V gene sequence: CDR1 MRHNA, CDR2 SNTAGT. The CDR3 runs 13 residues. V was trimmed by 3 bases and J by 4 bases, leaving 7 bases between them. Here the CDR3 DNA reads TGTGCCAGCAGTGAAGGAGGGAATCAGCCCCAGCATTTT. Its translation is CASSEGGNQPQHF.

The genes are TRBV6-6 and TRBJ1-2; D might be TRBD1 (5 bases). Trimming took 8 bases from V and 2 from J, leaving 18 bases between them. The CDR3 consists of 15 residues. The germline gives CDR1 MNHNY, CDR2 SVGAGI (reference sequence). As DNA, the CDR3 is TGTGCCAGCGCTCCCGGGAGGGGACTAAACTATGGCTACACCTTC. Translating gives CASAPGRGLNYGYTF.

The rearrangement uses TRBV11-2 and TRBJ2-3; TRBD2 matches at 8 bases. After removal of 5 bases from V and 5 bases from J, the junction contained 6 bases not matched to a gene. CDR3 length: 14 residues. Germline CDR1 and CDR2: SGHAT and FQNNGV. CDR3 in DNA: TGTGCCAGCAGCCCGGGGGGGTGGAGAGATACGCAGTATTTT. Its protein product is CASSPGGWRDTQYF.

V gene TRBV25-1 combines with J gene TRBJ1-5, with D tentatively TRBD1 (5 bases). Germline CDR1 is MGHDK and CDR2 is SYGVNS. The V gene lost 6 bases and the J gene lost 7 bases, with 13 bases spanning the gap. The CDR3 is 13 amino acids. The chain's CDR3 is CASRTGGAQPQHF. CDR3 nucleotides: TGTGCCAGCAGGACGGGCGGGGCACAGCCCCAGCATTTT. The whole variable domain, filled in from reference TRBV25-1 and TRBJ1-5, reads EADIYQTPRYLVIGTGKKITLECSQTMGHDKMYWYQQDPGMELHLIHYSYGVNSTEKGDLSSESTVSRIRTEHFPLTLESARPSHTSQYLCASRTGGAQPQHFGDGTRLSIL.

V gene TRBV5-1 combines with J gene TRBJ2-7; either TRBD1 or TRBD2 may fit D (6 bases each). The germline CDR1 and CDR2 sequences are SGHRS and YFSETQ. CDR3 size: 15 residues. V lost 4 bases and J lost 10, with 24 bases in between. The CDR3 sequence: CASSELTGGREGQYF. The CDR3, as DNA: TGCGCCAGCAGCGAACTCACCGGGGGCAGGGAAGGTCAGTACTTC.

V is TRBV12-3 or TRBV12-4 and J is TRBJ1-5; 7 bases agree with TRBD1. This CDR3 is built from 14 residues. Unmatched junction bases numbered 8, after V lost 5 bases and J lost 7 bases. The CDR3: CASSDREFGQPQHF. CDR3 nucleotide sequence: TGTGCCAGCAGTGACAGGGAATTCGGCCAGCCCCAGCATTTT.

The V call is TRBV7-9, the J call TRBJ2-5; tentatively, D is TRBD2 (5 bases). Germline loops: CDR1 SEHNR, CDR2 FQNEAQ (reference sequence). The CDR3 extends over 15 amino acids. Deletions cut 3 bases from V and 10 bases from J, with 21 bases between. The CDR3 nucleotides read TGTGCCAGCAGCTTCCCGGACTCCTACCGTGAGGGCCAGTACTTC. It codes for CASSFPDSYREGQYF.

The chain is built from TRBV5-1 and TRBJ2-7; 8 nucleotides agree with TRBD1. This CDR3 spans 13 amino acids. Trimming cost V 4 bases and J 6 bases; bases outside gene matches: 6. Germline-derived CDR1 and CDR2 are SGHRS and YFSETQ. CDR3 loop: CASSPRTGIEQYF. In nucleotides, the CDR3 is TGCGCCAGCAGCCCACGGACAGGGATCGAGCAGTACTTC.

The chain employs TRBV15 and TRBJ1-4; D might be TRBD1 (5 bases). From germline, CDR1 is LNHNV and CDR2 YYDKDF (reference sequence). CDR3 size: 16 residues. Trimming left V 0 bases short and J 1 base short, with 9 bases between. CDR3 sequence reads: CATSRDKRGTNEKLFF. The DNA of the CDR3 is TGTGCCACCAGCAGAGATAAGAGGGGAACTAATGAAAAACTGTTTTTT. Looking up the rest from reference TRBV15 and TRBJ1-4 gives the full variable domain: DAMVIQNPRYQVTQFGKPVTLSCSQTLNHNVMYWYQQKSSQAPKLLFHYYDKDFNNEADTPDNFQSRRPNTSFCFLDIRSPGLGDTAMYLCATSRDKRGTNEKLFFGSGTQLSVL.

The chain carries TRBV18 and TRBJ2-5; no firm D call. V lost 2 bases and J 2 bases, leaving 6 bases between the germline ends. The CDR3 sequence is 13 residues long. The germline V gene has CDR1 KGHSH and CDR2 LQKENI. The chain's CDR3 is CASSPTPQETQYF. Here the CDR3 DNA reads TGTGCCAGCTCACCAACCCCACAAGAGACCCAGTACTTC.